This entry concerns a single TCR beta chain. What it recognizes is unknown. Amplified TCR beta CDR3 regions derived from RNA transcripts. In the first-round RT-PCR of the TCR CDR3, the HTBI primer set was used. TCRdb processed the multiplex PCR reads anew with MiXCR; each CDR3 protein has one entry. The table lists under 400,000 distinct CDR3 sequences, 20% to 30% of them singletons. The CDR3 covers 11 residues. Germline CDR1 DFQATT, CDR2 SNEGSKA (reference sequence). V lost 5 bases and J 4 bases, leaving 6 bases between the germline ends. These data come from a study of T cells in Graves' hyperthyroidism and ophthalmopathy. Stability of Graves' hyperthyroidism was defined as absent ophthalmopathy progression within 18 months. Researchers barred patients who had uncontrolled infection, other autoimmune disease, pregnancy or lactation. The study's findings and limits: Ophthalmopathy, which appeared later, was predicted by the model a median roughly 6.4 months before onset. A 13 V-J signature model discriminated ophthalmopathy versus stable hyperthyroidism.

Material for sequencing was blood. This sequence originates from a man aged 45-65 years with Graves' hyperthyroidism. The V call is TRBV20-1, the J call TRBJ2-1; no clear D gene. This chain's CDR3 is CSADQYNEQFF. In DNA, the CDR3 is TGCAGTGCTGACCAATACAATGAGCAGTTCTTC.